This passage covers 22 T cell receptor beta chains from one sample sequenced in a study of identifying expanded T cells in peripheral blood. This table comes from immunoSEQ multiplex PCR, and its TCRdb copy is limited to in-frame clones, with some not included. The table includes approximately 85,000 clones, around four fifths detected once. Sequenced: blood. The receptors shown here come from a person between 18 and 75 years old in good health.

Worth noting for this clone: Because the CDR3's place on the DNA is in doubt, the DNA is left out and the CDR3 is given as listed by TCRdb. The V gene is TRBV28, the J gene TRBJ2-1. Germline CDR1 is MDHEN and CDR2 is SYDVKM. The CDR3 spans 13 residues, counting both ends. This chain's CDR3 is CASSLGMGNEQFF.

CDR3 sequence (DNA): TGTGCCAGCTCATTAGGCAGGGCCGTAGTGGGGGCCAACGTCCTGACTTTC. Protein: CASSLGRAVVGANVLTF. The V call is TRBV18, the J call TRBJ2-6; D is possibly TRBD1 (5 bases). Germline assignment: CDR1 KGHSH and CDR2 LQKENI. Trimming pared 5 bases from V and 4 bases from J, leaving 18 bases between. The CDR3 covers 17 residues.

V and J are TRBV4-2 and TRBJ2-6, with a tentative D call TRBD1 (6 bases). The CDR3 has 19 amino acids. The V gene's germline CDR1 is LGHNA and CDR2 YNFKEQ. Trimming removed 1 base at V and 0 bases at J, with 16 bases between. This chain's CDR3 is CASSQATRGSGSGANVLTF. CDR3 in DNA: TGTGCCAGCAGCCAAGCCACCAGGGGCAGTGGCTCTGGGGCCAACGTCCTGACTTTC.

The chain uses TRBV10-3 and TRBJ2-3, with D maybe TRBD1 (6 bases). CDR3 length equals 15 residues. Trimming took off 0 bases at V and 0 bases at J, with 7 bases between the two ends. Germline CDR1 and CDR2: ENHRY and SYGVKD. CDR3 in DNA: TGTGCCATCAGTGAGTCGACAGGAAGCACAGATACGCAGTATTTT. Translation: CAISESTGSTDTQYF.

V gene TRBV2 combines with J gene TRBJ1-2; 8 bases line up with TRBD1. J was trimmed by 10 bases and V by 3 bases; bases with no gene match: 10. Germline CDR1 and CDR2: SNHLY and FYNNEI. The CDR3 covers 14 residues. Here the CDR3 DNA reads TGTGCCAGCAGTGAGGGGACGGGGACAGGACACTACACCTTC. It codes for CASSEGTGTGHYTF.

The rearrangement links TRBV6-6 to TRBJ1-5, with 8 bases identical to TRBD1. Germline V gene lookup returns CDR1 MNHNY and CDR2 SVGAGI (reference sequence). V was clipped by 6 bases and J by 1 base; unmatched bases: 5. The CDR3 totals 15 residues. This chain's CDR3 is CASRVDRVSNQPQHF. CDR3 DNA: TGTGCCAGCAGAGTGGACAGGGTCAGCAATCAGCCCCAGCATTTT.

This chain joins TRBV28 and TRBJ1-5, with TRBD1 matching 10 bases. V dropped 5 bases and J dropped 4; count of bases not matched to a gene: 8. This CDR3 has 16 amino acids. Germline CDR1 MDHEN, CDR2 SYDVKM. CDR3: CASSPRGTGDNQPQHF. The CDR3 nucleotides read TGTGCCAGCAGTCCTAGAGGGACAGGGGATAATCAGCCCCAGCATTTT.

In its sample, this clone was seen once. CDR3 residues: CASSSPQGTGELFF. The CDR3 nucleotides are TGTGCCAGCAGCTCCCCTCAGGGGACCGGGGAGCTGTTTTTT. The chain links TRBV7-3 to TRBJ2-2; TRBD1 is a possible D gene (6 bases). The germline gives CDR1 SGHTA, CDR2 FQGTGA. The V gene lost 4 bases and the J gene lost 5 bases, with 11 bases spanning the gap. This CDR3 spans 14 amino acids.

V usage is TRBV7-2 and J usage is TRBJ2-1; D remains unclear. The CDR3 runs to 12 residues. Germline V gene lookup returns CDR1 SGHTA and CDR2 FQGNSA. V lost 5 bases, J lost 11 bases, and 13 bases lay in between. The DNA for the CDR3 is TGTGCCAGCAGCCCTCAGAGAGCCCAGCAGTTCTTC. Encoded protein: CASSPQRAQQFF.

V gene TRBV5-6 combines with J gene TRBJ1-5; no clear D gene. From germline, CDR1 is SGHDT and CDR2 YYEEEE. CDR3 size: 15 residues. V was cut by 3 bases and J by 3 bases, with 13 bases left in between. In nucleotides, the CDR3 is TGTGCCAGCAGCTCCACCGTGGATTTCAATCAGCCCCAGCATTTT. Translating gives CASSSTVDFNQPQHF.

V usage is TRBV29-1 and J usage is TRBJ2-1; 8 bases match TRBD1. The CDR3 extends over 24 amino acids. With 0 bases clipped from V and 0 bases from J, the junction kept 28 bases outside the gene matches. CDR1 and CDR2 from the germline V gene are SQVTM and ANQGSEA. The CDR3 DNA sequence: TGCAGCGTTGAAGATCTGGCCGGGGATGAGGAGGGACAGGAGACTTTCAGCTCCTACAATGAGCAGTTCTTC. Protein product: CSVEDLAGDEEGQETFSSYNEQFF.

J is TRBJ1-5 and V is TRBV28; 10 nucleotides line up with TRBD1. V lost 5 bases, J lost 5 bases, and 3 bases stayed unmatched. The CDR3 has 14 amino acids. Germline assignment: CDR1 MDHEN and CDR2 SYDVKM. CDR3 DNA: TGTGCCAGCAGTCCGACAGGGGGCTATCAGCCCCAGCATTTT. Translation gives CASSPTGGYQPQHF.

CDR3 sequence reads: CASSVTVSTPNQPQHF. As DNA, the CDR3 is TGTGCCAGTAGTGTCACGGTTAGCACGCCCAATCAGCCCCAGCATTTT. V is TRBV19 and J is TRBJ1-5; D ambiguous. This CDR3 is 16 amino acids long. V lost 5 bases to trimming and J lost 3 bases, with 17 bases between them. CDR1 is LNHDA and CDR2 is SQIVND in the germline V gene (reference sequence).

The J gene is TRBJ2-1, the V gene TRBV28; 7 nucleotides align to TRBD1. Per germline, CDR1 MDHEN and CDR2 SYDVKM. Trimming cost V 7 bases and J 4 bases; bases outside gene matches: 10. This CDR3 region has 15 residues. The CDR3: CASTPRGTVYNEQFF. The CDR3 DNA reads as TGTGCCAGCACTCCACGAGGGACAGTTTACAATGAGCAGTTCTTC.

The rearrangement joins TRBV6-4 to TRBJ2-6, with D possibly matching TRBD2 (5 bases). The CDR3 is made up of 14 amino acids. V lost 2 bases and J lost 4, with 6 bases in between. The germline V gene has CDR1 MRHNA and CDR2 SNTAGT. The CDR3 DNA follows: TGTGCCAGCAGTGACGGGGAGGGGGCCAACGTCCTGACTTTC. Translating gives CASSDGEGANVLTF.

The genes are TRBV28 and TRBJ2-2; TRBD1 aligns across 7 bases. The CDR3 loop spans 14 amino acids. After removal of 5 bases from V and 3 bases from J, the junction contained 3 bases not matched to a gene. Germline CDR1 MDHEN, CDR2 SYDVKM. The CDR3 sequence is CASSGGQYTGELFF. In nucleotides, the CDR3 is TGTGCCAGCAGTGGGGGACAGTACACCGGGGAGCTGTTTTTT. The full variable domain, its missing parts supplied by reference TRBV28 and TRBJ2-2, is DVKVTQSSRYLVKRTGEKVFLECVQDMDHENMFWYRQDPGLGLRLIYFSYDVKMKEKGDIPEGYSVSREKKERFSLILESASTNQTSMYLCASSGGQYTGELFFGEGSRLTVL.

This chain connects TRBV27 to TRBJ2-4; D may be TRBD1 (5 bases). This CDR3 region has 16 residues. V lost 4 bases, J lost 0 bases, and 13 bases lay in between. Per the germline V gene, CDR1 is MNHEY and CDR2 is SMNVEV (reference sequence). CDR3 region: CASSSDDRLAKNIQYF. The DNA for the CDR3 is TGTGCCAGCAGTTCTGATGACAGACTAGCCAAAAACATTCAGTACTTC.

This chain joins TRBV10-3 and TRBJ1-1; D is undetermined. The length of the CDR3 is 11 residues. V was trimmed by 4 bases and J by 3 bases, leaving 3 bases between them. Germline lookup yields CDR1 ENHRY and CDR2 SYGVKD. The CDR3 region has the DNA TGTGCCATCAGTGCAGACACTGAAGCTTTCTTT. This encodes CAISADTEAFF.

V gene TRBV7-6 combines with J gene TRBJ1-2, with 9 bases that match TRBD1. The germline V gene encodes CDR1 SGHVS and CDR2 FNYEAQ. The CDR3 covers 15 residues. V gave up 3 bases and J gave up 8 bases; unmatched junction bases: 10. The CDR3 DNA reads as TGTGCCAGCAGCTTGGCTACTACAGGGGGCGAAGGCTACACCTTC. Amino acid sequence: CASSLATTGGEGYTF. Filled out from reference TRBV7-6 and TRBJ1-2, the complete variable domain reads GAGVSQSPRYKVTKRGQDVALRCDPISGHVSLYWYRQALGQGPEFLTYFNYEAQQDKSGLPNDRFSAERPEGSISTLTIQRTEQRDSAMYRCASSLATTGGEGYTFGSGTRLTVV.

The gene calls are TRBV5-1 and TRBJ2-7, with TRBD1 matching 9 bases. The CDR3 extends over 13 amino acids. Unmatched junction bases numbered 1, after V lost 3 bases and J lost 3 bases. Per germline, CDR1 SGHRS and CDR2 YFSETQ. The DNA for the CDR3 is TGCGCCAGCAGCTCGGGACAGGGCTACGAGCAGTACTTC. Translating it yields CASSSGQGYEQYF.

This clone was seen only once. The gene calls are TRBV28 and TRBJ2-2; D is unresolved. The CDR3 consists of 14 residues. Germline loops: CDR1 MDHEN, CDR2 SYDVKM. V shed 3 bases and J shed 4 bases, with 9 bases lying between them. This CDR3 reads CASSLLTSTGELFF. In nucleotides, the CDR3 is TGTGCCAGCAGTTTGCTTACAAGCACCGGGGAGCTGTTTTTT.

As DNA, the CDR3 is TGTGCCAGCAGTGAGATGACCAAGAGCAAAGAGACCCAGTACTTC. It is translated as CASSEMTKSKETQYF. This sequence joins TRBV25-1 and TRBJ2-5; no reliable D call. Germline V lookup: CDR1 MGHDK, CDR2 SYGVNS. The length of the CDR3 is 15 residues. Trimming removed 3 bases at V and 3 bases at J, with 14 bases between.